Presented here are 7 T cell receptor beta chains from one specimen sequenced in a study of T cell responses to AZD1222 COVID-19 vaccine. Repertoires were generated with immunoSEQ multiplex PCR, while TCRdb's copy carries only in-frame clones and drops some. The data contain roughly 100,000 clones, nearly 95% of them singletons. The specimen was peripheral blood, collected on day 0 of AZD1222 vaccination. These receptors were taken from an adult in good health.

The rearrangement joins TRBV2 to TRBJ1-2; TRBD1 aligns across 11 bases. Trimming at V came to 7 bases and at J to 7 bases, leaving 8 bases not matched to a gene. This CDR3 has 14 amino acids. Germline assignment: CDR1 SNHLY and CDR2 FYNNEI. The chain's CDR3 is CASTPDRGRAGYTF. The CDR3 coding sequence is TGTGCCAGCACCCCGGACAGGGGGCGCGCTGGCTACACCTTC.

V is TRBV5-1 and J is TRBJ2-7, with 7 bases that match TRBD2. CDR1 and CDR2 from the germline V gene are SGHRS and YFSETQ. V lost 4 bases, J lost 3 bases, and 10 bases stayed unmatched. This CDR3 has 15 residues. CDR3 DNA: TGCGCCAGCAGCCCAAGCGGGGACTATAACTACGAGCAGTACTTC. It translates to CASSPSGDYNYEQYF.

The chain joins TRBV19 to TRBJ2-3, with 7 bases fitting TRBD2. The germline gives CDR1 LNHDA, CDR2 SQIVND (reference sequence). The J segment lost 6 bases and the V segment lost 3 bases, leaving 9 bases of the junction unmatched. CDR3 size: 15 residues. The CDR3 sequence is CASSISGGTIDTQYF. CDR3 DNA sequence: TGTGCCAGTAGTATCTCAGGAGGGACTATTGATACGCAGTATTTT.

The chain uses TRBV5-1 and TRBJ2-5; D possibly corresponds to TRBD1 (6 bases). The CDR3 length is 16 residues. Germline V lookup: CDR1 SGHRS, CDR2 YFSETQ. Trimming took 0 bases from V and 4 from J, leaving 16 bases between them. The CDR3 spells CASSLASGTNGETQYF. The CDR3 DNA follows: TGCGCCAGCAGCTTGGCCTCTGGGACAAACGGAGAGACCCAGTACTTC.

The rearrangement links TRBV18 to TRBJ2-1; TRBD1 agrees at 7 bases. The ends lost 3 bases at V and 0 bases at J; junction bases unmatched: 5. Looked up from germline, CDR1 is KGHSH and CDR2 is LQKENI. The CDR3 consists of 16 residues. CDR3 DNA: TGTGCCAGCTCACCGACCGGGACAGCCTCCTACAATGAGCAGTTCTTC. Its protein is CASSPTGTASYNEQFF.

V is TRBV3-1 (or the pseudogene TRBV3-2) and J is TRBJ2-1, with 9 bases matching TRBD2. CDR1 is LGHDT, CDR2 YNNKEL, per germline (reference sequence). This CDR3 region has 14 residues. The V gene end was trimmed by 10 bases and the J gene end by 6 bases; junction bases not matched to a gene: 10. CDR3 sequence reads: CATSGTSQSNEQFF. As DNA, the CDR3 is TGTGCCACCTCCGGGACTAGCCAGTCCAATGAGCAGTTCTTC.

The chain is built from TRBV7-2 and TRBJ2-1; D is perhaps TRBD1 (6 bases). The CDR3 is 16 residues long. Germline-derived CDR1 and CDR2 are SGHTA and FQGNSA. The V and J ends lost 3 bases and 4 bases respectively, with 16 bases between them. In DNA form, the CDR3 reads TGTGCCAGCAGCTTTCACAGTAGGGGGAGATACAATGAGCAGTTCTTC. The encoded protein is CASSFHSRGRYNEQFF.